This T cell receptor beta chain appears in the sequencing data of a study of tumor-infiltrating lymphocytes in primary liver carcinoma (TCRdb year 2017). For the study in its entirety: Of the five patients (three men and two women, aged 30 to 69 years), four had hepatocellular carcinoma and one had combined HCC and intrahepatic cholangiocarcinoma. For each liver tumor, the study sampled five regions along with adjacent normal tissue and blood, and applied TCRbeta repertoire sequencing, expression microarrays and whole-exome sequencing. Each sample produced about 3.5 to 7.5 million productive TCRbeta reads, and read depth showed no significant difference between tissue types. To link TCRbeta repertoire diversity with the local molecular phenotype, the approximately 24 tumor region samples were profiled using Agilent mRNA microarrays. Technical replicate repertoires showed high reproducibility, with mean shared-clone rates near 0.89 and correlation coefficients above 0.95. The tumors of the five patients were staged as T1-T3 N0M0, with maximum diameters ranging from 4.2 to 10 cm. TCRbeta repertoire sequencing covered 35 specimens from 5 patients: 25 or so tumor regions, 5 adjacent noncancerous liver tissues and 5 peripheral blood samples.

The CDR3 is 15 amino acids in total, end residues counted. Here the CDR3 DNA is all that survives: 45 bases in frame from base 1. Taken from the germline V gene, the CDR1 and CDR2 loops are MDHEN and SYDVKM. From V the trimming removes 4 bases and from J it removes 6 bases, while the gene matches leave 6 bases of the junction unaccounted for. Starting from around 520 ng total RNA, TCRbeta-specific cDNA was produced by reverse transcription with a constant-region primer and ProtoScript II reverse transcriptase. Three nested multiplex PCR rounds, following a slightly modified ARM-PCR procedure, were used to build the TCRbeta libraries. Each of the first two PCR rounds ran for nine to eleven cycles and used multiplex TRBV1-TRBV30 forward primers together with a Cbeta reverse primer. A final 25-cycle PCR with Deep VentR polymerase added sample barcodes and Illumina adapters. Amplicons of 200-500 bp were gel-purified with a QIAquick gel extraction kit before sequencing. An Illumina HiSeq 2500 was used to sequence the TCRbeta amplicons, generating 250-bp paired-end reads. Turning to the authors' computational methods: Trimmomatic v0.33 was used to quality-trim the reads, and FLASH v1.2.11 was used to merge paired reads so that full CDR3 sequences could be recovered. V, D and J germline segments were assigned to the rearranged TCRbeta sequences by MiGEC v1.2.1b. Clonotype statistics, along with Shannon-Wiener diversity indices, were calculated using VDJtools v1.0.0. To reduce sampling bias, subsequent analyses other than the diversity analysis used only the 250 most abundant clonotypes in each sample. TCRdb reworked the public reads: Q25 trimming with fastp, MiXCR clone assembly, productive beta chains retained. Every CDR3 protein is listed once, alongside the most common genes and DNA of its rows. The V and J calls, along with clone size, are taken from TCRdb and not from the paper's own processing. The sample includes 95,000 to 100,000 distinct CDR3 sequences, with approximately 70% observed a single time. The ten top clones hold more than 10% of the sample.

Comments on this clonotype: There is no known antigen for this receptor. Likely a read error: the CDR3 ends without its conserved phenylalanine or tryptophan.

Without any cell sorting, total RNA and DNA were co-extracted from around 18-30 mg of bulk tissue using the AllPrep DNA/RNA mini kit. Surgical resection was performed in China between November 2015 and 2016 on four or five patients with histopathologically diagnosed primary liver carcinoma. Patients had chronic HBV infection and were treatment-naive at sampling. Five spatially separated regions were sampled per tumor: superior, inferior, left-lateral and right-lateral poles, plus the tumor centre. More than 85% viable tumor cells were found by histology in every tumor sample. Pieces of fresh tumor and adjacent tissue were cut in half, with one half kept in RNAlater at -80 degrees C and the other half sent for histology. Points the paper makes about the study in general: Comparison of CD4+ and CD8+ T cell repertoires was precluded by the use of bulk unsorted samples. A significantly larger repertoire fraction was made up by the top 250 clones in tumors than in blood (p = 0.039). The study included only 4 to 6 patients, and the authors note findings should be validated in a larger study. Because only the TCR beta chain was sequenced and unpaired alpha chains were not captured, true repertoire diversity is likely underestimated. Only about 7-25% of top clones were found in all five regions of a tumor, suggesting spatial heterogeneity of tumor-infiltrating T cells. Pairs of tumor regions showed greater repertoire overlap (mean around 36%) than tumor-adjacent pairs (roughly 17%) or tumor-blood pairs (roughly 15%), which is consistent with antigen-driven expansion.

The V and J genes are TRBV28 and TRBJ1-5; the central 10 bases match TRBD1. The sequencing sample was made of liver tumor tissue from sampling region 2. In light of the paper, this sample's cell subset or site label describes: tumor region T2, inferior pole. This receptor was identified in a woman aged 55-69 years with primary liver carcinoma and hepatitis B virus infection. The CDR3 protein: CASSSGTGEGQPQHV. At the DNA level, the sequence is TGTGCCAGCAGTTCCGGGACAGGGGAAGGTCAGCCCCAGCATGTT.